Shown below are 29 T cell receptor beta chains from a single sample sequenced in a study of T cell responses to AZD1222 COVID-19 vaccine. Produced via immunoSEQ multiplex PCR; TCRdb's table is partial and in-frame only. This table has 150,000 or so clones, about nine tenths appearing once. The sample was peripheral blood, taken 28 days after the second AZD1222 dose. Receptor source: an adult who received the AZD1222 COVID-19 vaccine.

This rearrangement joins TRBV6-5 to TRBJ1-2; D is ambiguous. Germline V lookup: CDR1 MNHEY, CDR2 SVGAGI. This CDR3 has 14 residues. Trimming removed 6 bases from V and 4 bases from J, with 15 bases in between. CDR3 amino acids: CASSSLAGSYGYTF. Here the CDR3 DNA reads TGTGCCAGCAGCTCTCTTGCGGGGAGCTATGGCTACACCTTC.

The V call is TRBV4-2, the J call TRBJ1-2; D may be TRBD1 (5 bases). Germline values: CDR1 LGHNA, CDR2 YNFKEQ. Trimming removed 0 bases from V and 5 bases from J, with 10 bases in between. This CDR3 region has 14 residues. CDR3 protein: CASSQEYEGYGYTF. CDR3 bases: TGTGCCAGCAGCCAAGAGTACGAGGGGTATGGCTACACCTTC.

V is TRBV4-1 and J is TRBJ1-1; no clear D gene. The CDR3 length is 13 residues. Trimming pared 0 bases from V and 5 bases from J, leaving 7 bases between. Germline CDR1 reads MGHRA; CDR2 reads YSYEKL. CDR3 sequence reads: CASSQDPGTEAFF. CDR3 in DNA: TGCGCCAGCAGCCAAGATCCGGGAACTGAAGCTTTCTTT.

The rearrangement joins TRBV5-1 to TRBJ2-1; no clear D gene. V was shortened by 6 bases and J by 7 bases, with 14 bases between the two germline ends. Germline V lookup: CDR1 SGHRS, CDR2 YFSETQ. The CDR3 is made up of 13 amino acids. For the CDR3, the DNA is TGCGCCAGCACGCCCCCGGAACGGAATGAGCAGTTCTTC. This encodes CASTPPERNEQFF.

This clone was detected a few times. The chain uses TRBV7-9 and TRBJ2-1, with TRBD1 matching over 8 bases. J lost 5 bases, V lost 5 bases, and 2 bases had no gene match. CDR1 SEHNR and CDR2 FQNEAQ come from the germline V gene (reference sequence). This CDR3 spans 13 amino acids. In nucleotides, the CDR3 is TGTGCCAGCAGCCAGGGGGCGAACAATGAGCAGTTCTTC. Protein: CASSQGANNEQFF.

The chain joins TRBV6-2 or TRBV6-3 to TRBJ1-2; no clear D. Germline lookup yields CDR1 MNHEY and CDR2 SVGEGT. The CDR3 runs 14 residues. The V end was cut by 0 bases, the J end by 5 bases, with 10 bases between. The CDR3 is CASSYSFPRYGYTF. The CDR3 region has the DNA TGTGCCAGCAGTTACTCGTTCCCCCGGTATGGCTACACCTTC.

V is TRBV29-1 and J is TRBJ1-1; no definite D call. The CDR3 extends over 11 amino acids. Germline loops: CDR1 SQVTM, CDR2 ANQGSEA. V lost 1 base to trimming and J lost 7 bases, with 7 bases between them. CDR3 bases: TGCAGCGTTGAAGGCGGCGTTGAAGCTTTCTTT. As protein: CSVEGGVEAFF.

This clone was observed a single time. This sequence joins TRBV7-8 and TRBJ2-5, with a possible D match to TRBD2 (7 bases). The V end was cut by 2 bases, the J end by 4 bases, with 26 bases between. CDR1 and CDR2 from the germline V gene are SGHVS and FQNEAQ. The CDR3 contains 19 residues. The CDR3 loop is CASSLSGAIVGGARETQYF. CDR3 nucleotides: TGTGCCAGCAGCTTATCTGGGGCCATAGTAGGGGGGGCTAGAGAGACCCAGTACTTC.

V gene TRBV7-3 combines with J gene TRBJ1-1, with a possible D match to TRBD1 (5 bases). V dropped 0 bases and J dropped 7 bases, with 12 bases sitting between them. This CDR3 contains 14 residues. From germline, CDR1 is SGHTA and CDR2 FQGTGA. This chain's CDR3 is CASSLTGGEGEAFF. CDR3 sequence (DNA): TGTGCCAGCAGCTTAACGGGAGGGGAAGGTGAAGCTTTCTTT. Full variable domain (remainder filled in from reference TRBV7-3 and TRBJ1-1): GAGVSQTPSNKVTEKGKYVELRCDPISGHTALYWYRQSLGQGPEFLIYFQGTGAADDSGLPNDRFFAVRPEGSVSTLKIQRTERGDSAVYLCASSLTGGEGEAFFGQGTRLTVV.

The chain uses TRBV5-4 and TRBJ1-1, with 7 bases identical to TRBD1. The CDR3 spans 15 residues. Germline CDR1 and CDR2: SGHNT and YYREEE (reference sequence). V lost 1 base to trimming and J lost 1 base; unmatched junction nucleotides: 4. This CDR3 is CASSLRTGENTEAFF. For the CDR3, the DNA is TGTGCCAGCAGCTTGCGGACAGGAGAGAACACTGAAGCTTTCTTT.

The chain combines TRBV19 with TRBJ2-7; 7 nucleotides match TRBD2. The CDR3 has 15 amino acids. V trimming: 7 bases; J trimming: 6 bases; junction bases outside the gene matches: 15. Germline-derived CDR1 and CDR2 are LNHDA and SQIVND (reference sequence). Here the CDR3 reads CASMIGGGPLREQYF. CDR3 sequence (DNA): TGTGCCAGTATGATTGGGGGAGGGCCTTTGCGCGAGCAGTACTTC.

This chain connects TRBV10-3 to TRBJ2-5, with 13 positions matching TRBD2. The CDR3 is 16 residues long. V lost 4 bases to trimming and J lost 5 bases; unmatched junction nucleotides: 7. The germline CDR1 and CDR2 sequences are ENHRY and SYGVKD. The CDR3 is CAISVRTSGGWETQYF. The CDR3 nucleotides are TGTGCCATCAGTGTTAGGACTAGCGGGGGTTGGGAGACCCAGTACTTC.

This clone occurred once. V and J are TRBV3-1 (or the pseudogene TRBV3-2) and TRBJ1-2; D remains ambiguous. V shed 4 bases and J shed 2 bases, with 2 bases lying between them. This CDR3 is 11 amino acids long. Per the germline V gene, CDR1 is LGHDT and CDR2 is YNNKEL (reference sequence). The CDR3 loop reads CASSRNYGYTF. Written as DNA, the CDR3 is TGTGCCAGCAGCCGGAACTATGGCTACACCTTC.

This sequence joins TRBV19 and TRBJ2-2; 10 bases line up with TRBD2. This CDR3 is 15 amino acids long. The V gene end was trimmed by 3 bases and the J gene end by 8 bases; junction bases not matched to a gene: 6. Germline CDR1 and CDR2: LNHDA and SQIVND (reference sequence). The CDR3 DNA reads as TGTGCCAGTAGTATGTTAGCGGGAGGTTCGGGGGAGCTGTTTTTT. Protein product: CASSMLAGGSGELFF.

J is TRBJ2-2 and V is TRBV18, with D maybe TRBD1 (6 bases). V lost 4 bases and J lost 3, with 12 bases in between. The germline V gene encodes CDR1 KGHSH and CDR2 LQKENI. The CDR3 consists of 15 residues. DNA of the CDR3: TGTGCCAGCTCACGACAGGCTGCGGACACCGGGGAGCTGTTTTTT. Translation gives CASSRQAADTGELFF.

As for this clone: The sample holds other DNA sequences that translate to the same CDR3. The chain has TRBV18 and TRBJ2-7; 9 positions agree with TRBD1. This CDR3 is built from 15 residues. Germline CDR1 KGHSH, CDR2 LQKENI. V lost 0 bases to trimming and J lost 3 bases; unmatched junction nucleotides: 3. CDR3 region: CASSPPSGQGYEQYF. CDR3 sequence (DNA): TGTGCCAGCTCACCACCTTCGGGACAGGGCTACGAGCAGTACTTC.

This sequence joins TRBV6-1 and TRBJ2-3, with D maybe TRBD2 (5 bases). The CDR3 runs to 15 residues. V was shortened by 2 bases and J by 4 bases, with 13 bases between the two germline ends. Per germline, CDR1 MNHNS and CDR2 SASEGT. DNA for the CDR3: TGTGCCAGCAGTGAACGGGGAGCTTCCCCAGATACGCAGTATTTT. Protein: CASSERGASPDTQYF.

V is TRBV7-6 and J is TRBJ1-2, with unresolved D. V gave up 1 base and J gave up 4 bases, with 7 bases separating them. CDR1 and CDR2 from the germline V gene are SGHVS and FNYEAQ. This CDR3 has 13 residues. CDR3 coding DNA: TGTGCCAGCAGCTTAGAAGATGGCTATGGCTACACCTTC. Translating gives CASSLEDGYGYTF.

This clone was detected only once. The chain uses TRBV5-4 and TRBJ2-1; TRBD2 aligns across 10 bases. With V trimmed by 0 bases and J by 10 bases, 10 bases remained unmatched. The germline V gene has CDR1 SGHNT and CDR2 YYREEE (reference sequence). The CDR3 is 16 residues long. The CDR3 sequence: CASSLGRGLALLEQFF. DNA of the CDR3: TGTGCCAGCAGCTTGGGGCGGGGACTAGCGCTATTAGAGCAGTTCTTC.

The chain couples TRBV6-5 to TRBJ1-2, with 10 positions matching TRBD1. Germline trimming cut 6 bases from V and 6 bases from J; bases unmatched to any gene: 7. Looked up from germline, CDR1 is MNHEY and CDR2 is SVGAGI. The CDR3 has 14 amino acids. CDR3 in DNA: TGTGCCAGCAGCTTTCTGGGACAGGGGAATGGCTACACCTTC. Protein sequence: CASSFLGQGNGYTF.

This clone was seen only once. This chain links TRBV27 with TRBJ1-3, with D possibly matching TRBD1 (5 bases). CDR1 is MNHEY, CDR2 SMNVEV, per germline (reference sequence). V gave up 2 bases and J gave up 0 bases, with 14 bases separating them. This CDR3 has 17 amino acids. CDR3: CASSLRRAGYSGNTIYF. The DNA of the CDR3 is TGTGCCAGCAGTTTAAGGAGGGCAGGGTACTCTGGAAACACCATATATTTT.

The CDR3 region has the DNA TGTGCCAGCAGCACTGGGTCTAGCTTCAAGCAGTTCTTC. Translated, it gives CASSTGSSFKQFF. V gene TRBV3-1 (or the pseudogene TRBV3-2) combines with J gene TRBJ2-1; D is possibly TRBD2 (5 bases). The germline V and J ends were trimmed by 5 bases and 11 bases, with 16 bases remaining between them. Germline CDR1 reads LGHDT; CDR2 reads YNNKEL (reference sequence). There are 13 residues in the CDR3.

The rearrangement links TRBV4-1 to TRBJ2-1; 10 bases fit TRBD2. CDR1 is MGHRA, CDR2 YSYEKL, per germline. Germline trimming cut 4 bases from V and 2 bases from J; bases unmatched to any gene: 2. The CDR3 contains 15 residues. CDR3 sequence (DNA): TGCGCCAGCAGCCCGGGACTAGCGACCTACAATGAGCAGTTCTTC. It is translated as CASSPGLATYNEQFF.

The V and J genes are TRBV19 and TRBJ1-5; 7 nucleotides align to TRBD1. Losses at the gene ends were 5 bases for V and 0 bases for J; bases not matched to a gene: 7. The CDR3 is made up of 16 amino acids. Germline-derived CDR1 and CDR2 are LNHDA and SQIVND (reference sequence). The DNA for the CDR3 is TGTGCCAGTAGTGCGGGACAGACCTATAGCAATCAGCCCCAGCATTTT. It translates to CASSAGQTYSNQPQHF.

The rearrangement links TRBV12-3 or TRBV12-4 to TRBJ2-3, with no clear D. The CDR3 consists of 11 residues. The ends were cut back, 9 bases at V and 9 bases at J, with 13 bases in the middle. The DNA for the CDR3 is TGTGCCAGTAAGGTTTTGGGCACGCAGTATTTT. Protein: CASKVLGTQYF.

The chain carries TRBV5-6 and TRBJ2-7; D is perhaps TRBD1 (6 bases). Germline-derived CDR1 and CDR2 are SGHDT and YYEEEE. Trimming stripped 4 bases from V and 6 bases from J, with 14 bases between. This CDR3 has 13 amino acids. The CDR3: CASSVTGSREQYF. The CDR3, as DNA: TGTGCCAGCAGCGTTACAGGGTCTCGCGAGCAGTACTTC.

The chain links TRBV6-2 or TRBV6-3 to TRBJ2-3; the D is unclear. Trimming shortened V by 5 bases and J by 6 bases, and 18 bases separated the two germline ends. The CDR3 length is 15 residues. CDR1 is MNHEY, CDR2 SVGEGT, per germline. The CDR3, as DNA: TGTGCCAGCAGTCGTCACCTTAACTCCCCGGATACGCAGTATTTT. Translation: CASSRHLNSPDTQYF.

The chain has TRBV2 and TRBJ1-3, with D tentatively TRBD1 (5 bases). The V gene lost 3 bases and the J gene lost 4 bases, with 10 bases spanning the gap. CDR1 is SNHLY and CDR2 is FYNNEI in the germline V gene. The CDR3 is made up of 14 amino acids. For the CDR3, the DNA is TGTGCCAGCAGTGACGCGGCAGGGGGAAACACCATATATTTT. Protein product: CASSDAAGGNTIYF.

The rearrangement joins TRBV12-5 to TRBJ2-7; no firm D call. The CDR3 has 12 amino acids. Trimming stripped 3 bases from V and 5 bases from J, with 8 bases between. The germline V gene has CDR1 LGHNT and CDR2 FRNRAP. The CDR3 protein is CASGFGGDEQYF. The CDR3 DNA reads as TGTGCTAGTGGTTTCGGCGGCGACGAGCAGTACTTC.